The present T cell receptor (beta chain) was sequenced within a study of identical twins. Study-level findings and limits: The degree of excess twin sharing was weaker in beta out-of-frame sequences.

TCRdb called the 5' RACE reads again in MiXCR, with one record for every CDR3 protein. The table records 1.5 million to 2 million distinct CDR3 sequences, under 35% of them present only once. Between the trimmed V and J ends, which lost 6 bases and 14 bases, there was a span of 14 bases. This CDR3 region has 12 residues. Concerning this clonotype itself: What it binds is not known.

The J gene is TRBJ1-6, the V gene TRBV12-3 or TRBV12-4, with a possible D match to TRBD1 (5 bases). The sequence was obtained from a newborn girl in good health. Sequencing was performed on cord blood. CDR3 nucleotides: TGTGCCAGCAGGACACGGACAACGGCCCTCCACTTT. This gives the protein CASRTRTTALHF.